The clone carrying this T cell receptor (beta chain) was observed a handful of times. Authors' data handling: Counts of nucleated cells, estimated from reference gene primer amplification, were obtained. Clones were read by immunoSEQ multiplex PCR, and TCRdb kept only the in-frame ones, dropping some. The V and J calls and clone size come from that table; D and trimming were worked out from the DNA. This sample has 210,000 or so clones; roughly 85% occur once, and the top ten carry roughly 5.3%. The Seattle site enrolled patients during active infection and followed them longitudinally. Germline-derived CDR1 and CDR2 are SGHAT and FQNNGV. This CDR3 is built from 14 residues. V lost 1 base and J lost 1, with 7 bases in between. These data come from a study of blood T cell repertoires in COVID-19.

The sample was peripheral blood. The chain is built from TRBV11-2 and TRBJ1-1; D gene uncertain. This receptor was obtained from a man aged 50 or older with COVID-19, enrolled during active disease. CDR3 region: CASSLARENTEAFF. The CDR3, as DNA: TGTGCCAGCAGCTTAGCGCGGGAGAACACTGAAGCTTTCTTT.